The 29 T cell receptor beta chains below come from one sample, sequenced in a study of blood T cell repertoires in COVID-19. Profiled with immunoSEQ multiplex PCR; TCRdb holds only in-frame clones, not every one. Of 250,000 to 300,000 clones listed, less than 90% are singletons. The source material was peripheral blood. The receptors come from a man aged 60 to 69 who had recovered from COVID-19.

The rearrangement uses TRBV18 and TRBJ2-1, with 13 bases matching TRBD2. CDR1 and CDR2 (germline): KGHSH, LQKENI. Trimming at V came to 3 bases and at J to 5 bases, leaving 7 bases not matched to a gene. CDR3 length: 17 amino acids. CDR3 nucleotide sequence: TGTGCCAGCTCACCGATGACTAGCGGGAGGCTCCACAATGAGCAGTTCTTC. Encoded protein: CASSPMTSGRLHNEQFF.

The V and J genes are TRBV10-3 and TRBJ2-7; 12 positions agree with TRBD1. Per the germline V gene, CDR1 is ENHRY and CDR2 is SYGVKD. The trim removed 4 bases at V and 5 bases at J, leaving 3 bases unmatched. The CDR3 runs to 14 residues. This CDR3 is CAISGGTGGHEQYF. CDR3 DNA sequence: TGTGCCATCAGTGGTGGGACAGGGGGCCACGAGCAGTACTTC.

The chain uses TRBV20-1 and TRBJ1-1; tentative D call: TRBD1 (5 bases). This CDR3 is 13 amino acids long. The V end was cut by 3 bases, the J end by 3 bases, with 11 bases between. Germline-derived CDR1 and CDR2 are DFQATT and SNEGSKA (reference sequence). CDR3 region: CSASASRDTEAFF. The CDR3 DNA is TGCAGTGCTAGTGCCTCCAGGGACACTGAAGCTTTCTTT.

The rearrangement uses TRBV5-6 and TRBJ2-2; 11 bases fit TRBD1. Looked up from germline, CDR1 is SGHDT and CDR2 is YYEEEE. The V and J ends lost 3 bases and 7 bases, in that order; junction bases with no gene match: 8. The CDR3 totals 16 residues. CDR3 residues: CASSYKDRGLGGELFF. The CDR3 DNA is TGTGCCAGCAGCTACAAGGACAGGGGGCTTGGCGGGGAGCTGTTTTTT.

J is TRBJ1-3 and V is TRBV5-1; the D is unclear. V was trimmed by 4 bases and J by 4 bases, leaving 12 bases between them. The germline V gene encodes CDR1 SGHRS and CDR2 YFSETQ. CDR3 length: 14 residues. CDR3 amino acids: CASSPGLPGNTIYF. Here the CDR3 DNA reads TGCGCCAGCAGCCCCGGTTTGCCAGGAAACACCATATATTTT. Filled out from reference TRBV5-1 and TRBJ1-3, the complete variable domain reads KAGVTQTPRYLIKTRGQQVTLSCSPISGHRSVSWYQQTPGQGLQFLFEYFSETQRNKGNFPGRFSGRQFSNSRSEMNVSTLELGDSALYLCASSPGLPGNTIYFGEGSWLTVV.

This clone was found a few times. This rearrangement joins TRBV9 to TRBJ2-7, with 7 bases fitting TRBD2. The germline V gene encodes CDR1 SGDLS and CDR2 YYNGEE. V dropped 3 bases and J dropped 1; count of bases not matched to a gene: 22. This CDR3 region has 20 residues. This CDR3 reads CASSAGVGVSGSGKSYEQYF. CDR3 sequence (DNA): TGTGCCAGCAGCGCGGGGGTCGGCGTTAGCGGGTCGGGGAAATCCTACGAGCAGTACTTC.

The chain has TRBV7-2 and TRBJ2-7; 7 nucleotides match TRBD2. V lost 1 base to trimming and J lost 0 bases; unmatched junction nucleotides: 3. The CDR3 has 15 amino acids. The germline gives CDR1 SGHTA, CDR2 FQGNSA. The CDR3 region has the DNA TGTGCCAGCAGCTTAGGGCTAGCGGTCTCCTACGAGCAGTACTTC. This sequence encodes CASSLGLAVSYEQYF.

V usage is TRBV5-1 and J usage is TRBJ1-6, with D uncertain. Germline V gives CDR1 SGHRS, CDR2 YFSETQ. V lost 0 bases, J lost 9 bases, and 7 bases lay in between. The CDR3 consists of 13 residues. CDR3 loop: CASSLVAGSPLHF. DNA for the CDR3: TGCGCCAGCAGCTTGGTGGCGGGTTCACCCCTCCACTTT.

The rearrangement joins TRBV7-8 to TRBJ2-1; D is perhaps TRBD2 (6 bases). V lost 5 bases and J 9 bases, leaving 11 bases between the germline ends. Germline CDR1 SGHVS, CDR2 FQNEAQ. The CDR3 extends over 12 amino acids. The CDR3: CASSRTMAEQFF. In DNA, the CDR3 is TGTGCCAGCAGCCGGACTATGGCTGAGCAGTTCTTC.

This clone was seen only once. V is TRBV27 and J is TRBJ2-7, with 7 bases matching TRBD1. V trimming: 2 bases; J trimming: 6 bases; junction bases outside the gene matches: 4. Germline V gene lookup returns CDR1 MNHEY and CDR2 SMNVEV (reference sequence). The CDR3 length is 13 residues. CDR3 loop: CASSLLPGGEQYF. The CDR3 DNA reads TGTGCCAGCAGTTTACTTCCAGGGGGCGAGCAGTACTTC.

For the CDR3, the DNA is TGTGCCAGCAGCGCCACTCTTTACTACGAGCAGTACTTC. Amino acid sequence: CASSATLYYEQYF. The chain has TRBV11-2 and TRBJ2-7; D gene uncertain. The CDR3 covers 13 residues. Trimming shortened V by 5 bases and J by 3 bases, and 11 bases separated the two germline ends. Germline V gives CDR1 SGHAT, CDR2 FQNNGV.

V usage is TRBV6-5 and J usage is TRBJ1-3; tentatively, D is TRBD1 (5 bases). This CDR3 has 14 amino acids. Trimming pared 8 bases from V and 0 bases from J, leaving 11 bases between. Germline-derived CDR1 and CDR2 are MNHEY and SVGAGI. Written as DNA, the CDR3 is TGTGCCAGCTCGGGGAGGGGCTCTGGAAACACCATATATTTT. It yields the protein CASSGRGSGNTIYF.

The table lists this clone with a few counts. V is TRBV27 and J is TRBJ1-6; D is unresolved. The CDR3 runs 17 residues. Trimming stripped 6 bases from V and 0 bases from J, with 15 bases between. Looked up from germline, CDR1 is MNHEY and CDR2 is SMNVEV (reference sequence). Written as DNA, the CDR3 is TGTGCCAGCAGCCCTCCCCGGGTTAACTCCTATAATTCACCCCTCCACTTT. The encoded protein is CASSPPRVNSYNSPLHF.

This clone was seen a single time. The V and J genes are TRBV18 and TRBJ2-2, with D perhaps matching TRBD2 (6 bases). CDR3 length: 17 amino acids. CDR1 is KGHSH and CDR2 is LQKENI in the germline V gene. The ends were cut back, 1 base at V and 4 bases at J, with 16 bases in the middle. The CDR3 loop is CASSPRMVGGGTGELFF. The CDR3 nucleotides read TGTGCCAGCTCACCACGGATGGTCGGGGGTGGCACCGGGGAGCTGTTTTTT.

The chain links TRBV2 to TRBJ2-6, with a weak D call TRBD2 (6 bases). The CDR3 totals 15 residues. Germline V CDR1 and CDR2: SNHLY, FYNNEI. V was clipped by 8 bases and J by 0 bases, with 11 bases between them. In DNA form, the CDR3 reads TGTGCCAGCTTTCAGGGAGGCTCTGGGGCCAACGTCCTGACTTTC. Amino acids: CASFQGGSGANVLTF.

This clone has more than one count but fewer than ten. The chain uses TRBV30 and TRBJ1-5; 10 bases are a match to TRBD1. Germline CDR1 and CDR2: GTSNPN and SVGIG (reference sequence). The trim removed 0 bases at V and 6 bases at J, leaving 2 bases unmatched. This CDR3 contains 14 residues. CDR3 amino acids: CAWSVGTGVQPQHF. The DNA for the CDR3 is TGTGCCTGGAGTGTCGGGACAGGGGTTCAGCCCCAGCATTTT. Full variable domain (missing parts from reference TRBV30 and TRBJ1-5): SQTIHQWPATLVQPVGSPLSLECTVEGTSNPNLYWYRQAAGRGLQLLFYSVGIGQISSEVPQNLSASRPQDRQFILSSKKLLLSDSGFYLCAWSVGTGVQPQHFGDGTRLSIL.

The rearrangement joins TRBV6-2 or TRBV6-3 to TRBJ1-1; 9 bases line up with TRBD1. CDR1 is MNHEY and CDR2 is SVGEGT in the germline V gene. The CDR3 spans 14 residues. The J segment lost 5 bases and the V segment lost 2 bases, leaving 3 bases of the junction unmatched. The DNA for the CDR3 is TGTGCCAGCAGTTACACTGGACAGGGGACTGAAGCTTTCTTT. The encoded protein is CASSYTGQGTEAFF.

The CDR3: CASSLAAAKEGYEQYF. As DNA, the CDR3 is TGCGCCAGCAGCTTGGCTGCCGCCAAGGAGGGCTACGAGCAGTACTTC. J is TRBJ2-7 and V is TRBV5-1; weak D call: TRBD2 (6 bases). Germline assignment: CDR1 SGHRS and CDR2 YFSETQ. Trimming pared 0 bases from V and 3 bases from J, leaving 16 bases between. The CDR3 extends over 16 amino acids.

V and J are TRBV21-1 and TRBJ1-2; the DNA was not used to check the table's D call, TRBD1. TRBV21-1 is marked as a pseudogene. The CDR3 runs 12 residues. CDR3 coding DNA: TGTGCCAACTGGACAGGGTGTAATGGCTACACCTTC. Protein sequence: CANWTGCNGYTF.

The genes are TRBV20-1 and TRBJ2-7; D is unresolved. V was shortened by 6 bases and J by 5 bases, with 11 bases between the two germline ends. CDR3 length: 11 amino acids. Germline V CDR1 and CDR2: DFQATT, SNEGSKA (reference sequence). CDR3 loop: CSAPKSNEQYF. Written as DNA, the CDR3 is TGCAGTGCGCCCAAGAGTAACGAGCAGTACTTC.

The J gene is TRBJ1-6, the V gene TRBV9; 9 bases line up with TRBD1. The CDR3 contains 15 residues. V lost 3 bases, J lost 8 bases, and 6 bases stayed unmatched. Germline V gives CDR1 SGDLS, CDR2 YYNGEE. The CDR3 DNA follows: TGTGCCAGCAGCGGGGGACAGGGCGCCCATTCACCCCTCCACTTT. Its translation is CASSGGQGAHSPLHF.

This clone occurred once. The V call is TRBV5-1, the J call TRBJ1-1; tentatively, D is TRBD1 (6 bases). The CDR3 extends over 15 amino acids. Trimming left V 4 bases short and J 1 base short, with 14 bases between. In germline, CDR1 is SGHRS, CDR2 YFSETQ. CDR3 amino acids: CASSPRQVSNTEAFF. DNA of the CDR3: TGCGCCAGCAGCCCACGACAGGTTTCGAACACTGAAGCTTTCTTT.

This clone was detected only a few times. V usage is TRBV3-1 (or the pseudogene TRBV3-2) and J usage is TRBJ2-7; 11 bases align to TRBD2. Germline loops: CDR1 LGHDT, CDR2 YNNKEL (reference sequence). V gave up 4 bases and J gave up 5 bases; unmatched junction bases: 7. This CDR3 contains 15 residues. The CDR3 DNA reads TGTGCCAGCAGCCCAATAGCGGGAGGGCCACACGAGCAGTACTTC. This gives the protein CASSPIAGGPHEQYF.

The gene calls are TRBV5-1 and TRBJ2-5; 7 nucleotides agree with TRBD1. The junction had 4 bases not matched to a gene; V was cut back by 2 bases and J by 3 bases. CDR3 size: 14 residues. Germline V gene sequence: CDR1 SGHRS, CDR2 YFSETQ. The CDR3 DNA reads TGCGCCAGCAGCTTACCGGGACAGAAAGAGACCCAGTACTTC. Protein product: CASSLPGQKETQYF.

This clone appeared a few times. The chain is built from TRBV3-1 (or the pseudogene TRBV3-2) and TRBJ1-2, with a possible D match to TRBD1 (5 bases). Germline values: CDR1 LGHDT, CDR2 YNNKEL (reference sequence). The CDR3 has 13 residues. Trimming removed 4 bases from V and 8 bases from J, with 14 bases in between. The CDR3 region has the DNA TGTGCCAGCAGCCCATCGGGGGGGTACGGCTACACCTTC. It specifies CASSPSGGYGYTF.

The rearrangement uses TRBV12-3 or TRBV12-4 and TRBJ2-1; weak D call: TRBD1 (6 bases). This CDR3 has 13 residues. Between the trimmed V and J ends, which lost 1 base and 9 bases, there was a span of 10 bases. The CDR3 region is CASSLGGLAEQFF. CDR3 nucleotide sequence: TGTGCCAGCAGTTTAGGGGGGCTAGCTGAGCAGTTCTTC.

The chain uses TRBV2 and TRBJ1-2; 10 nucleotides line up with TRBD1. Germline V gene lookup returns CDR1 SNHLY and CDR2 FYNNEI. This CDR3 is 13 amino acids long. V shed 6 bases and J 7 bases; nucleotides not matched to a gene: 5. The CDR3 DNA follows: TGTGCCAGCAGCACGACAGGGGGCAGTGGCTACACCTTC. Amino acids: CASSTTGGSGYTF.

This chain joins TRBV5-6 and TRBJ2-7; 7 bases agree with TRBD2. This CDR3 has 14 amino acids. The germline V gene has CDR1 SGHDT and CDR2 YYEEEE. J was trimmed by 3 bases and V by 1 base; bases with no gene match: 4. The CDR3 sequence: CASSLSSGFYEQYF. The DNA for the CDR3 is TGTGCCAGCAGCTTGTCTAGCGGATTCTACGAGCAGTACTTC.

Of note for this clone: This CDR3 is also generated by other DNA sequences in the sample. The CDR3 DNA reads TGTGCCTGGAGTGGACAGGGCAATCAGCCCCAGCATTTT. Its protein product is CAWSGQGNQPQHF. The V and J genes are TRBV30 and TRBJ1-5; a weak D match, TRBD1 (6 bases). V lost 1 base, J lost 2 bases, and 6 bases lay in between. CDR3 length equals 13 residues. CDR1 is GTSNPN, CDR2 SVGIG, per germline (reference sequence).